Below, 4 T cell receptor beta chains from the same sample are listed, as sequenced in a study of blood T cell repertoires in COVID-19. Profiling relied on immunoSEQ multiplex PCR, and the TCRdb table lists in-frame clones only, not all of them. Of approximately 100,000 clones in the sample, 70% to 90% are singletons; the top ten hold 3% to 3.5%. The sample taken for sequencing was peripheral blood. The receptors were sampled from a man between 50 and 59 years old in a cohort sampled during active COVID-19.

The genes are TRBV5-1 and TRBJ1-1, with 8 bases identical to TRBD1. Per the germline V gene, CDR1 is SGHRS and CDR2 is YFSETQ. V dropped 4 bases and J dropped 1; count of bases not matched to a gene: 3. The length of the CDR3 is 14 residues. CDR3 residues: CASSRGQGNTEAFF. The CDR3 DNA is TGCGCCAGCAGCCGTGGACAGGGGAACACTGAAGCTTTCTTT.

This rearrangement joins TRBV12-3 or TRBV12-4 to TRBJ2-3; maybe TRBD1 (5 bases). Trimming pared 5 bases from V and 3 bases from J, leaving 9 bases between. The CDR3 totals 13 residues. Written as DNA, the CDR3 is TGTGCCAGCAGTCCCCCAGGGACAGATACGCAGTATTTT. Translating it yields CASSPPGTDTQYF.

The rearrangement links TRBV7-2 to TRBJ1-3; weak D call: TRBD1 (6 bases). V lost 1 base and J lost 4, with 11 bases in between. Germline V gene data show CDR1 as SGHTA and CDR2 as FQGNSA. The CDR3 totals 15 residues. In DNA form, the CDR3 reads TGTGCCAGCAGCTTAGTTGGGGGGGCGGGAAACACCATATATTTT. It yields the protein CASSLVGGAGNTIYF.

The rearrangement links TRBV29-1 to TRBJ2-1; 13 bases are a match to TRBD2. Germline V gene sequence: CDR1 SQVTM, CDR2 ANQGSEA. Trimming took 4 bases from V and 7 from J; bases not matched to a gene: 1. CDR3 length equals 13 residues. The DNA for the CDR3 is TGCAGCGTTGGACTAGCGGGGGGAAATGAGCAGTTCTTC. Translated: CSVGLAGGNEQFF.